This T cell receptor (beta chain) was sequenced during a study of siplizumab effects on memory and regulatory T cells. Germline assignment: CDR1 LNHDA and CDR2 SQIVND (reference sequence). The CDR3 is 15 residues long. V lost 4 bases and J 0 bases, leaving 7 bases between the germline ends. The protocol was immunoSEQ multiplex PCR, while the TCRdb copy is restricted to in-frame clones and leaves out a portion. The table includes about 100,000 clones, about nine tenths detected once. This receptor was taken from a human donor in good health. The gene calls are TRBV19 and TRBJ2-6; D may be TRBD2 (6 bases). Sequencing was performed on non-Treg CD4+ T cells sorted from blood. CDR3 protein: CASSTGSSGANVLTF. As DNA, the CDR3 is TGTGCCAGTAGTACCGGGAGCTCTGGGGCCAACGTCCTGACTTTC.